One and the same sample provided the 12 T cell receptor beta chains below, sequenced in a study of T cells after yellow fever vaccination. TCRdb ran MiXCR on the 5' RACE reads and lists one entry per CDR3 protein. The sample yields 450,000 to 550,000 distinct CDR3 sequences, less than 20% seen once. This specimen consisted of PBMCs, obtained 15 days after the yellow fever booster vaccination. The receptor set was obtained from a man aged 25 to 45 who received the YFV17D yellow fever vaccine.

The table lists this clonotype with a few counts. This chain joins TRBV7-3 and TRBJ2-1; 8 bases align to TRBD1. CDR3 length: 15 amino acids. Per the germline V gene, CDR1 is SGHTA and CDR2 is FQGTGA. The J segment lost 6 bases and the V segment lost 3 bases, leaving 7 bases of the junction unmatched. In DNA, the CDR3 is TGTGCCAGCAGCTTCGGGACAGGCCGGGCCAATGAGCAGTTCTTC. As protein: CASSFGTGRANEQFF.

The CDR3 spells CSAGSVAKNIQYF. For the CDR3, the DNA is TGCAGTGCTGGATCCGTAGCCAAAAACATTCAGTACTTC. The V and J genes are TRBV20-1 and TRBJ2-4; D not resolved. V was pared by 5 bases and J by 0 bases, with 8 bases between. CDR1 is DFQATT and CDR2 is SNEGSKA in the germline V gene (reference sequence). The CDR3 sequence is 13 residues long.

The chain is built from TRBV7-2 and TRBJ2-2; 9 positions agree with TRBD1. CDR1 and CDR2 from the germline V gene are SGHTA and FQGNSA. The CDR3 sequence is 15 residues long. Trimming cost V 5 bases and J 3 bases; bases outside gene matches: 4. CDR3 coding DNA: TGTGCCAGCAGCCGCGACAGGGGGTACACCGGGGAGCTGTTTTTT. As protein: CASSRDRGYTGELFF.

This clonotype was detected a few times. V usage is TRBV7-8 and J usage is TRBJ2-7, with TRBD1 as a possible D gene (5 bases). The germline gives CDR1 SGHVS, CDR2 FQNEAQ. The CDR3 is 13 amino acids. Trimming removed 7 bases from V and 7 bases from J, with 17 bases in between. The chain's CDR3 is CASTLQGAGEQYF. As DNA, the CDR3 is TGTGCCAGCACCCTCCAGGGTGCTGGGGAGCAGTACTTC.

This clonotype was picked up a small number of times. CDR3 bases: TGTGCCAGCAGCCAACGCGGGGCGGAGGAGACCCAGTACTTC. Encoded protein: CASSQRGAEETQYF. The chain joins TRBV3-1 to TRBJ2-5; a weak D match, TRBD2 (6 bases). Trimming took off 2 bases at V and 5 bases at J, with 12 bases between the two ends. CDR3 length: 14 residues. Germline loops: CDR1 LGHDT, CDR2 YNNKEL (reference sequence).

Comment on this clonotype: The junction departs from germline at one end; a sequencing error may be responsible. This chain connects TRBV6-1 to TRBJ2-1; 10 bases agree with TRBD2. The CDR3 contains 16 residues. Per germline, CDR1 MNHNS and CDR2 SASEGT. As DNA, the CDR3 is TGTACCAGCACCCATCACGAGCGGGAGGGTGGAAATGAGCAGTTCTTC. As protein: CTSTHHEREGGNEQFF.

The rearrangement links TRBV7-6 to TRBJ2-7; 11 bases align to TRBD1. The CDR3 contains 15 residues. Germline CDR1 is SGHVS and CDR2 is FNYEAQ. V lost 5 bases to trimming and J lost 6 bases; unmatched junction nucleotides: 9. The CDR3 DNA sequence: TGTGCCAGCAGCACCGGGACAGGGGGACAAGGCGAGCAGTACTTC. Its protein is CASSTGTGGQGEQYF.

In its sample, this clonotype was seen a few times. The V and J genes are TRBV6-2 or TRBV6-3 and TRBJ2-1, with D possibly being TRBD2 (6 bases). V was shortened by 2 bases and J by 3 bases, with 14 bases between the two germline ends. This CDR3 region has 16 residues. Germline V CDR1 and CDR2: MNHEY, SVGEGT. CDR3 amino acids: CASSYQVGGLYNEQFF. CDR3 coding DNA: TGTGCCAGCAGTTACCAAGTGGGAGGCCTCTACAATGAGCAGTTCTTC.

This rearrangement joins TRBV7-2 to TRBJ2-3, with TRBD2 matching over 7 bases. The germline gives CDR1 SGHTA, CDR2 FQGNSA. CDR3 size: 16 residues. Trimming at V came to 2 bases and at J to 3 bases, leaving 8 bases not matched to a gene. The CDR3 coding sequence is TGTGCCAGCAGCTTAATGGCGGGAGTCAGTACAGATACGCAGTATTTT. Translation gives CASSLMAGVSTDTQYF.

In its sample, this clonotype was seen many times. The J gene is TRBJ2-5, the V gene TRBV7-2; D remains unclear. This CDR3 spans 16 amino acids. The germline V and J ends were trimmed by 0 bases and 4 bases, with 15 bases remaining between them. Germline values: CDR1 SGHTA, CDR2 FQGNSA. CDR3 bases: TGTGCCAGCAGCTTAGCAGGAAGTGATCCCGGAGAGACCCAGTACTTC. This codes for CASSLAGSDPGETQYF.

There are a few counts of this clonotype. The chain is built from TRBV28 and TRBJ2-7, with 7 nucleotides matching TRBD1. CDR1 and CDR2 from the germline V gene are MDHEN and SYDVKM. V was pared by 5 bases and J by 0 bases, with 7 bases of the junction left unmatched. CDR3 length equals 15 residues. The CDR3 coding sequence is TGTGCCAGCAGTCCCGGACAGGCCCTCTCCTACGAGCAGTACTTC. This translates into CASSPGQALSYEQYF.

In its sample, this clonotype was seen a few times. The V and J genes are TRBV20-1 and TRBJ2-3; 11 bases match TRBD2. The V segment lost 8 bases and the J segment 0 bases; nucleotides outside the gene matches: 4. This CDR3 has 14 residues. Looked up from germline, CDR1 is DFQATT and CDR2 is SNEGSKA (reference sequence). CDR3 loop: CSPRLAGSTDTQYF. CDR3 nucleotide sequence: TGCAGTCCCCGACTAGCGGGAAGCACAGATACGCAGTATTTT.